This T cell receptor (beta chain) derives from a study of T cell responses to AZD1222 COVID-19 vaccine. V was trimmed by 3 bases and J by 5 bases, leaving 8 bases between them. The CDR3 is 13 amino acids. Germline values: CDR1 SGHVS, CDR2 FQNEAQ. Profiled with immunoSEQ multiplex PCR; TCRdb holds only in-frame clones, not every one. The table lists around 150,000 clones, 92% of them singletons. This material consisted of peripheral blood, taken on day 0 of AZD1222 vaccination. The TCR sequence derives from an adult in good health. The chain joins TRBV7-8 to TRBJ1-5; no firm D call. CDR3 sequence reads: CASSLDRDQPQHF. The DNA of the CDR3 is TGTGCCAGCAGCTTGGACCGGGATCAGCCCCAGCATTTT.